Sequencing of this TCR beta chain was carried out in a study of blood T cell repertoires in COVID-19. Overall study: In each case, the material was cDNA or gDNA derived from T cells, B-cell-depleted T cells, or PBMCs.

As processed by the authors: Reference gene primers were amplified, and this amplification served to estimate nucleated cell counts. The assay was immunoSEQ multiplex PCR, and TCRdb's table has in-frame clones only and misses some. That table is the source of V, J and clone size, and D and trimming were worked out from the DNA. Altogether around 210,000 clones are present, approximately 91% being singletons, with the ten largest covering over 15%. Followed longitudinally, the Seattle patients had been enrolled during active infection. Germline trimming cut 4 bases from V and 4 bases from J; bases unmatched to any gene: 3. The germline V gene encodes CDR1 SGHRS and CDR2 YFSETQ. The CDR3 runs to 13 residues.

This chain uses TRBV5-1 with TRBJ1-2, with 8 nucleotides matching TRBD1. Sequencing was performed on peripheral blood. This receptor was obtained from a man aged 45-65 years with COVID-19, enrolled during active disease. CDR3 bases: TGCGCCAGCAGCCAGGGGGCTGGCTATGGCTACACCTTC. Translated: CASSQGAGYGYTF. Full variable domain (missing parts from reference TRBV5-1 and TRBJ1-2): KAGVTQTPRYLIKTRGQQVTLSCSPISGHRSVSWYQQTPGQGLQFLFEYFSETQRNKGNFPGRFSGRQFSNSRSEMNVSTLELGDSALYLCASSQGAGYGYTFGSGTRLTVV.